The 20 T cell receptor beta chains below all came from one sample that was sequenced in a study of cytomegalovirus exposure and HLA in healthy donors (dated by TCRdb to the late 2010s). Libraries were prepared through the immunoSEQ multiplex PCR assay. The multiplex PCR relied on a mix of 60 forward primers for TCR Vbeta segments and 13 reverse primers for TCR Jbeta segments. TCRdb took over this immuneACCESS table, retaining in-frame rearrangements with V and J assigned. Such tables are incomplete; in checked studies, under half of the missing clones stem from an unresolved V gene, and the remainder is unexplained. The sample table shows about 120,000 clones, and 70% to 80% are seen once. The ten largest clones capture roughly 2% of the sample. Sequenced: PBMCs. These receptors all come from a man in his late teens or twenties in good health and CMV-seronegative.

The chain has TRBV11-3 and TRBJ2-1, with D tentatively TRBD1 (8 bases). Deletions cut 4 bases from V and 5 bases from J, with 21 bases between. Germline CDR1 is SGHNT and CDR2 is YENEEA. This CDR3 region has 17 residues. The CDR3 loop reads CASSYRGGDPTNNEQFF. CDR3 DNA: TGTGCCAGCAGCTACAGGGGGGGGGACCCCACGAACAATGAGCAGTTCTTC.

J is TRBJ2-7 and V is TRBV20-1, with D unclear. The ends were cut back, 7 bases at V and 0 bases at J, with 7 bases in the middle. CDR1 is DFQATT and CDR2 is SNEGSKA in the germline V gene (reference sequence). This CDR3 has 11 residues. DNA for the CDR3: TGCAGTGGCGATAGCTCCTACGAGCAGTACTTC. This translates into CSGDSSYEQYF.

The DNA of the CDR3 is TGTGCCAGCGGGGGGATAGCGGGAGGACCCAAACTTACCTACGAGCAGTACTTC. It is translated as CASGGIAGGPKLTYEQYF. The chain couples TRBV7-9 to TRBJ2-7, with 10 bases lining up with TRBD2. The junction had 18 bases not matched to a gene; V was cut back by 8 bases and J by 2 bases. The CDR3 spans 18 residues. Germline assignment: CDR1 SEHNR and CDR2 FQNEAQ (reference sequence).

J is TRBJ1-2 and V is TRBV30; D is uncertain. This CDR3 comprises 11 residues. Looked up from germline, CDR1 is GTSNPN and CDR2 is SVGIG (reference sequence). V gave up 4 bases and J gave up 8 bases, with 11 bases separating them. The CDR3 reads CAWTTAGGYTF. In nucleotides, the CDR3 is TGTGCCTGGACTACCGCGGGCGGCTACACCTTC.

The chain joins TRBV25-1 to TRBJ2-1, with 9 bases aligning to TRBD1. V shed 8 bases and J 6 bases; nucleotides not matched to a gene: 11. This CDR3 comprises 15 residues. Germline V CDR1 and CDR2: MGHDK, SYGVNS. The CDR3 DNA is TGTGCCAGCGGCAGACAGGGGGTTCGGCGCAATGAGCAGTTCTTC. Translating gives CASGRQGVRRNEQFF.

The chain is built from TRBV7-2 and TRBJ1-1; weak D call: TRBD1 (5 bases). CDR1 is SGHTA, CDR2 FQGNSA, per germline. V dropped 3 bases and J dropped 3 bases, with 8 bases sitting between them. This CDR3 comprises 13 residues. The CDR3 loop is CASSFKTDTEAFF. For the CDR3, the DNA is TGTGCCAGCAGCTTCAAGACAGACACTGAAGCTTTCTTT.

The chain is built from TRBV9 and TRBJ1-5; possible D gene TRBD1, 5 bases. CDR1 is SGDLS, CDR2 YYNGEE, per germline. V shed 0 bases and J shed 3 bases, with 7 bases lying between them. The CDR3 length is 14 residues. The CDR3 reads CASSVGQNNQPQHF. The CDR3 DNA sequence: TGTGCCAGCAGCGTAGGACAGAACAATCAGCCCCAGCATTTT.

This chain connects TRBV7-8 to TRBJ1-5, with D uncertain. This CDR3 is built from 15 residues. Germline V gene sequence: CDR1 SGHVS, CDR2 FQNEAQ. Trimming left V 5 bases short and J 4 bases short, with 15 bases between. The CDR3 DNA reads as TGTGCCAGCAGCCCAGCGAGAGCGATAAATCAGCCCCAGCATTTT. It yields the protein CASSPARAINQPQHF.

As DNA, the CDR3 is TGCGCCAGCAGCTTGGATGGGACAGGGGCTAATGAAAAACTGTTTTTT. Protein sequence: CASSLDGTGANEKLFF. The rearrangement joins TRBV5-1 to TRBJ1-4; 10 bases map to TRBD1. Per the germline V gene, CDR1 is SGHRS and CDR2 is YFSETQ. The CDR3 extends over 16 amino acids. V shed 0 bases, J shed 3 bases, and the junction held 2 bases outside the gene matches.

The V gene is TRBV7-3, the J gene TRBJ2-2; TRBD2 is a possible D gene (6 bases). Germline CDR1 reads SGHTA; CDR2 reads FQGTGA. V lost 2 bases and J lost 0, with 13 bases in between. The CDR3 consists of 17 residues. The CDR3 spells CASSLGAGSPNTGELFF. CDR3 nucleotide sequence: TGTGCCAGCAGCTTAGGGGCGGGGAGTCCGAACACCGGGGAGCTGTTTTTT.

The rearrangement joins TRBV28 to TRBJ2-7, with 9 bases that match TRBD1. This CDR3 is built from 15 residues. Germline V gene lookup returns CDR1 MDHEN and CDR2 SYDVKM. The V gene end was trimmed by 3 bases and the J gene end by 3 bases; junction bases not matched to a gene: 6. The CDR3 coding sequence is TGTGCCAGCAGTTTCCGGGACAGGGTCCGCTACGAGCAGTACTTC. Residues: CASSFRDRVRYEQYF.

The chain links TRBV7-9 to TRBJ2-7; 9 positions agree with TRBD2. This CDR3 spans 15 amino acids. The germline gives CDR1 SEHNR, CDR2 FQNEAQ (reference sequence). The ends lost 2 bases at V and 10 bases at J; junction bases unmatched: 12. The CDR3 spells CASSLFGASGIGQYF. The CDR3 nucleotides are TGTGCCAGCAGCTTATTTGGGGCTAGCGGGATAGGCCAGTACTTC.

The J gene is TRBJ2-3, the V gene TRBV19; 8 positions match TRBD2. CDR1 and CDR2 (germline): LNHDA, SQIVND (reference sequence). CDR3 length: 15 amino acids. Trimming took 7 bases from V and 3 from J; bases not matched to a gene: 9. The CDR3 DNA is TGTGCCAGTACCGATAGCGGGAAGTCTACAGATACGCAGTATTTT. This gives the protein CASTDSGKSTDTQYF.

The rearrangement uses TRBV7-2 and TRBJ2-7, with D possibly TRBD2 on 6 matching bases. The germline gives CDR1 SGHTA, CDR2 FQGNSA. V gave up 1 base and J gave up 3 bases, with 10 bases separating them. The CDR3 is made up of 14 amino acids. In DNA form, the CDR3 reads TGTGCCAGCAGCTTAGGACTAGAGAACTACGAGCAGTACTTC. Translation gives CASSLGLENYEQYF.

This chain joins TRBV19 and TRBJ2-1; 7 bases agree with TRBD2. The CDR3 covers 20 residues. The V gene end was trimmed by 3 bases and the J gene end by 0 bases; junction bases not matched to a gene: 17. Per the germline V gene, CDR1 is LNHDA and CDR2 is SQIVND (reference sequence). The CDR3 here is CASSILRLAATSSSYNEQFF. CDR3 sequence (DNA): TGTGCCAGTAGTATCTTAAGGCTAGCGGCCACTTCGAGCTCCTACAATGAGCAGTTCTTC.

V usage is TRBV28 and J usage is TRBJ2-1; 7 bases agree with TRBD2. This CDR3 contains 11 residues. The V and J ends lost 5 bases and 12 bases, in that order; junction bases with no gene match: 4. Germline values: CDR1 MDHEN, CDR2 SYDVKM. The CDR3 bases are TGTGCCAGCAGTCCCGGGGGGTGGCAGTTCTTC. Encoded protein: CASSPGGWQFF.

V and J are TRBV9 and TRBJ1-1, with D unclear. CDR1 and CDR2 from the germline V gene are SGDLS and YYNGEE. The V end lost 5 bases, the J end lost 1 base, and 15 bases lay between the germline ends. This CDR3 spans 15 amino acids. CDR3 amino acids: CASRPGGSANTEAFF. For the CDR3, the DNA is TGTGCCAGCAGACCCGGAGGCAGTGCGAACACTGAAGCTTTCTTT. The full variable domain, in which reference TRBV9 and TRBJ1-1 provide the parts outside the CDR3, is DSGVTQTPKHLITATGQRVTLRCSPRSGDLSVYWYQQSLDQGLQFLIQYYNGEERAKGNILERFSAQQFPDLHSELNLSSLELGDSALYFCASRPGGSANTEAFFGQGTRLTVV.

The chain combines TRBV11-2 with TRBJ2-7, with 14 bases identical to TRBD2. The germline V gene encodes CDR1 SGHAT and CDR2 FQNNGV. CDR3 length: 15 residues. The J segment lost 6 bases and the V segment lost 4 bases, leaving 5 bases of the junction unmatched. In DNA, the CDR3 is TGTGCCAGCAGCTCGACTAGCGGGAGGGCCGCCGAGCAGTACGTC. It encodes CASSSTSGRAAEQYV.

This clone has a handful of counts. The chain recombines TRBV4-3 with TRBJ2-2; D gene unclear. The germline CDR1 and CDR2 sequences are LGHNA and YSLEER. This CDR3 has 13 residues. V was trimmed by 2 bases and J by 7 bases, leaving 8 bases between them. This CDR3 is CASSQPGFGELFF. The DNA for the CDR3 is TGCGCCAGCAGCCAACCCGGGTTCGGGGAGCTGTTTTTT.

This clone was seen just once. V is TRBV5-6 and J is TRBJ1-1; D gene ambiguous. V was trimmed by 4 bases and J by 8 bases, leaving 12 bases between them. The CDR3 spans 12 residues. CDR1 is SGHDT, CDR2 YYEEEE, per germline. This CDR3 is CASSKFGVEAFF. The CDR3, as DNA: TGTGCCAGCAGCAAATTCGGGGTCGAAGCTTTCTTT.